This TCR beta chain was sequenced during a study of monozygotic twins with inflammatory bowel disease. The CDR3 runs 11 residues. CDR1 and CDR2 (germline): LNHDA, SQIVND (reference sequence). After re-calling the 5' RACE reads, TCRdb lists one entry per CDR3 protein, DNA absent. The sample's table shows 420,000 or so distinct CDR3 sequences. Sequenced sample: blood. This receptor was identified in a human donor with ulcerative colitis or Crohn's disease, or a healthy co-twin of an affected twin (not recorded which). J is TRBJ1-1 and V is TRBV19. CDR3 amino acids: CASTAGTEAFF. Complete variable domain (other parts from reference TRBV19 and TRBJ1-1): DGGITQSPKYLFRKEGQNVTLSCEQNLNHDAMYWYRQDPGQGLRLIYYSQIVNDFQKGDIAEGYSVSREKKESFPLTVTSAQKNPTAFYLCASTAGTEAFFGQGTRLTVV.